These 23 T cell receptor beta chains came from one sample sequenced in a study of technical replicates of blood from a handful of donors. This table comes from immunoSEQ multiplex PCR, and its TCRdb copy is limited to in-frame clones, with some not included. The sample has roughly 15,000 clones, roughly 86% seen once. The sequencing sample was made of PBMCs. The receptors stem from a human donor in good health.

J is TRBJ1-2 and V is TRBV18; D call uncertain. Germline assignment: CDR1 KGHSH and CDR2 LQKENI. Trimming stripped 4 bases from V and 3 bases from J, with 12 bases between. The CDR3 contains 14 residues. CDR3 sequence: CASSQRERDYGYTF. CDR3 nucleotides: TGTGCCAGCTCACAGAGGGAGCGTGACTATGGCTACACCTTC.

The CDR3 sequence is CASRGGQANRGPQHF. The CDR3 DNA sequence: TGTGCCAGTAGAGGTGGACAGGCAAACAGGGGGCCCCAGCATTTT. J is TRBJ1-5 and V is TRBV19; 7 positions match TRBD1. With 6 bases clipped from V and 9 bases from J, the junction kept 14 bases outside the gene matches. CDR1 and CDR2 (germline): LNHDA, SQIVND (reference sequence). This CDR3 spans 15 amino acids.

The chain recombines TRBV7-6 with TRBJ2-4; 7 bases are a match to TRBD1. Germline values: CDR1 SGHVS, CDR2 FNYEAQ. After removal of 5 bases from V and 4 bases from J, the junction contained 11 bases not matched to a gene. The CDR3 spans 16 residues. The CDR3 nucleotides are TGTGCCAGCAGCAACCACAGGGGAGAGGGGAAAAACATTCAGTACTTC. This sequence encodes CASSNHRGEGKNIQYF.

There are a few counts of this clone. V and J are TRBV6-1 and TRBJ1-5; D is undetermined. The germline V and J ends were trimmed by 6 bases and 3 bases, with 12 bases remaining between them. This CDR3 is 14 amino acids long. From germline, CDR1 is MNHNS and CDR2 SASEGT. The CDR3 protein is CASRAGDINQPQHF. As DNA, the CDR3 is TGTGCCAGCAGAGCCGGGGATATCAATCAGCCCCAGCATTTT.

This clone was observed a single time. The CDR3 here is CSGGGGAADTQYF. CDR3 sequence (DNA): TGCAGCGGCGGGGGAGGGGCCGCAGATACGCAGTATTTT. The V and J genes are TRBV29-1 and TRBJ2-3, with 7 positions matching TRBD2. Germline V gene data show CDR1 as SQVTM and CDR2 as ANQGSEA. The junction had 8 bases not matched to a gene; V was cut back by 7 bases and J by 4 bases. This CDR3 spans 13 amino acids.

V gene TRBV5-8 combines with J gene TRBJ2-3; 7 bases agree with TRBD2. The length of the CDR3 is 15 residues. The J segment lost 3 bases and the V segment lost 4 bases, leaving 8 bases of the junction unmatched. Germline CDR1 SGHTS, CDR2 YDEGEE. The CDR3 bases are TGTGCCAGCAGCGCCCGGGGGGAATCGACAGATACGCAGTATTTT. It translates to CASSARGESTDTQYF.

There are a few counts of this clone. The CDR3 loop is CASQITGDLMNTEAFF. CDR3 nucleotide sequence: TGTGCCAGCCAGATAACAGGGGACCTCATGAACACTGAAGCTTTCTTT. The chain uses TRBV5-4 and TRBJ1-1; 7 positions agree with TRBD1. The germline gives CDR1 SGHNT, CDR2 YYREEE (reference sequence). This CDR3 contains 16 residues. With V trimmed by 7 bases and J by 0 bases, 12 bases remained unmatched.

Only one count was recorded for this clone. This chain connects TRBV10-3 to TRBJ2-1, with 15 bases fitting TRBD2. Trimming cost V 2 bases and J 4 bases; bases outside gene matches: 6. The CDR3 loop spans 18 amino acids. The germline V gene has CDR1 ENHRY and CDR2 SYGVKD. The CDR3 region is CAISEGLGTSGRYNEQFF. DNA of the CDR3: TGTGCCATCAGTGAGGGCCTCGGGACTAGCGGGAGGTACAATGAGCAGTTCTTC.

The chain employs TRBV6-1 and TRBJ1-1, with 9 bases fitting TRBD1. This CDR3 is 15 amino acids long. Germline V CDR1 and CDR2: MNHNS, SASEGT. V gave up 5 bases and J gave up 5 bases; unmatched junction bases: 9. CDR3 loop: CASSSMSGTGTEAFF. The DNA for the CDR3 is TGTGCCAGCAGTTCTATGTCTGGGACAGGGACTGAAGCTTTCTTT.

The chain employs TRBV19 and TRBJ2-7; D might be TRBD1 (6 bases). Deletions cut 1 base from V and 9 bases from J, with 10 bases between. The CDR3 covers 12 residues. The germline V gene encodes CDR1 LNHDA and CDR2 SQIVND (reference sequence). DNA for the CDR3: TGTGCCAGTAGTATAGGGCAGGGGCTGCAGTACTTC. Translation: CASSIGQGLQYF.

This clone was seen a single time. This chain uses TRBV6-5 with TRBJ2-7; D is ambiguous. CDR3 size: 13 residues. V was trimmed by 6 bases and J by 5 bases, leaving 14 bases between them. Germline values: CDR1 MNHEY, CDR2 SVGAGI. CDR3 sequence: CASRLRDSDEQYF. The CDR3 bases are TGTGCCAGCAGATTACGAGACTCGGACGAGCAGTACTTC.

The chain is built from TRBV6-1 and TRBJ1-5; 7 bases map to TRBD1. CDR3 length equals 12 residues. In germline, CDR1 is MNHNS, CDR2 SASEGT. The V and J ends lost 11 bases and 6 bases, in that order; junction bases with no gene match: 7. CDR3 coding DNA: TGTGCCGTTACAGGGGTGACTCAGCCCCAGCATTTT. Protein sequence: CAVTGVTQPQHF.

The chain employs TRBV27 and TRBJ1-2, with D hard to call. The CDR3 contains 14 residues. Germline CDR1 reads MNHEY; CDR2 reads SMNVEV (reference sequence). With 3 bases removed from V and 3 bases from J, the gap between germline ends came to 11 bases. The CDR3 DNA reads as TGTGCCAGCAGTTTCAGGTTCCGAGACTATGGCTACACCTTC. Protein sequence: CASSFRFRDYGYTF.

The chain has TRBV11-2 and TRBJ2-2, with D unresolved. Per the germline V gene, CDR1 is SGHAT and CDR2 is FQNNGV. The CDR3 totals 13 residues. V lost 2 bases to trimming and J lost 4 bases, with 5 bases between them. CDR3 bases: TGTGCCAGCAGCTTATCGGGCACCGGGGAGCTGTTTTTT. Translating gives CASSLSGTGELFF.

J is TRBJ1-5 and V is TRBV2, with TRBD1 matching over 9 bases. This CDR3 spans 15 amino acids. The J segment lost 4 bases and the V segment lost 4 bases, leaving 5 bases of the junction unmatched. Per the germline V gene, CDR1 is SNHLY and CDR2 is FYNNEI. This CDR3 is CASSVWTGENQPQHF. The CDR3 DNA is TGTGCCAGCAGTGTTTGGACAGGGGAAAATCAGCCCCAGCATTTT.

The gene calls are TRBV19 and TRBJ2-4; unclear D gene. The CDR3 has 13 amino acids. The V end lost 6 bases, the J end lost 0 bases, and 6 bases lay between the germline ends. Germline CDR1 is LNHDA and CDR2 is SQIVND (reference sequence). CDR3 in amino acids: CASSLIAKNIQYF. The CDR3 DNA sequence: TGTGCCAGTAGCCTAATAGCCAAAAACATTCAGTACTTC.

The DNA for the CDR3 is TGCGCCAGCAGCAAGGGACAGCGGACCACTGAAGCTTTCTTT. Translated: CASSKGQRTTEAFF. This rearrangement joins TRBV5-1 to TRBJ1-1, with 7 bases identical to TRBD1. V lost 4 bases, J lost 4 bases, and 7 bases stayed unmatched. Per the germline V gene, CDR1 is SGHRS and CDR2 is YFSETQ. This CDR3 region has 14 residues.

This chain connects TRBV2 to TRBJ1-5; 9 positions agree with TRBD1. The V gene's germline CDR1 is SNHLY and CDR2 FYNNEI. V lost 6 bases and J lost 7; bases outside the gene matches: 13. There are 16 residues in the CDR3. The CDR3 loop reads CASRKDRGRAGQPQHF. CDR3 bases: TGTGCCAGCAGAAAGGACAGGGGCCGGGCGGGGCAGCCCCAGCATTTT.

This rearrangement joins TRBV19 to TRBJ2-4, with D uncertain. V was cut by 4 bases and J by 0 bases, with 13 bases left in between. CDR1 and CDR2 (germline): LNHDA, SQIVND (reference sequence). The CDR3 totals 16 residues. CDR3 in amino acids: CASSSRYRQAKNIQYF. Here the CDR3 DNA reads TGTGCCAGTAGTAGCAGGTACCGCCAAGCCAAAAACATTCAGTACTTC. The full variable domain, in which reference TRBV19 and TRBJ2-4 provide the parts outside the CDR3, is DGGITQSPKYLFRKEGQNVTLSCEQNLNHDAMYWYRQDPGQGLRLIYYSQIVNDFQKGDIAEGYSVSREKKESFPLTVTSAQKNPTAFYLCASSSRYRQAKNIQYFGAGTRLSVL.

The chain recombines TRBV6-1 with TRBJ2-3; D not certain. V gave up 8 bases and J gave up 2 bases, with 11 bases separating them. The CDR3 contains 13 residues. Germline CDR1 MNHNS, CDR2 SASEGT. The chain's CDR3 is CASVQQTTDTQYF. CDR3 coding DNA: TGTGCCAGCGTTCAACAAACCACAGATACGCAGTATTTT.

This chain's CDR3 is CASSLGTSGRTNNEQFF. In DNA form, the CDR3 reads TGTGCCAGCAGCCTAGGGACTAGCGGGAGGACCAACAATGAGCAGTTCTTC. V and J are TRBV7-2 and TRBJ2-1; 15 bases align to TRBD2. V lost 5 bases, J lost 5 bases, and 7 bases stayed unmatched. Germline CDR1 SGHTA, CDR2 FQGNSA. There are 17 residues in the CDR3.

The rearrangement links TRBV25-1 to TRBJ2-6, with D possibly matching TRBD1 (6 bases). V was pared by 4 bases and J by 1 base, with 17 bases between. This CDR3 is built from 18 residues. The germline V gene has CDR1 MGHDK and CDR2 SYGVNS. This CDR3 reads CASSGPRTANSGANVLTF. In nucleotides, the CDR3 is TGTGCCAGCAGTGGACCTAGGACAGCTAATTCTGGGGCCAACGTCCTGACTTTC. Together with reference TRBV25-1 and TRBJ2-6, the CDR3 gives the full variable domain: EADIYQTPRYLVIGTGKKITLECSQTMGHDKMYWYQQDPGMELHLIHYSYGVNSTEKGDLSSESTVSRIRTEHFPLTLESARPSHTSQYLCASSGPRTANSGANVLTFGAGSRLTVL.

This clone is a singleton in its sample. This chain connects TRBV7-9 to TRBJ2-3; 10 positions match TRBD1. With 9 bases clipped from V and 2 bases from J, the junction kept 8 bases outside the gene matches. The CDR3 runs 15 residues. Germline V gene lookup returns CDR1 SEHNR and CDR2 FQNEAQ (reference sequence). The DNA for the CDR3 is TGTGCCAGTCCGGGGACAGGGGTCGCCACAGATACGCAGTATTTT. Protein: CASPGTGVATDTQYF.